A single T cell receptor (beta chain) is shown here with its context. What antigen it recognizes has not been identified. Base-call qualities are not available, and no considerably larger clone is one nucleotide away. This sample was taken from a study of CD8+CD57+ T cells in acquired aplastic anemia (dated by TCRdb to the late 2010s). Regarding the study in general: DNA extracted from sorted CD4+ and CD8+ cells had a mean of around 3 ug, with a range of roughly 0.2 to 27.4 ug. For healthy donor samples, the average read count was around 9.8 million for CD4+ cells and around 12 million for CD8+ cells. The study at large found these results: Although 25 to 30 CD8+ CDR3 sequences were shared by patients and controls, these sequences appeared highly expressed in patients and within the immunodominant clones of patients. Between patients and healthy controls, no significant difference in CD8+ Simpson's diversity was found (P=0.060).

In the germline V gene, CDR1 corresponds to SGHVS and CDR2 to FNYEAQ. The CDR3 runs 16 residues from the cysteine to the phenylalanine. Only the CDR3 DNA is retained, 48 bases long and in frame from the first base. V lost 5 bases and J lost 4 bases, and the count of bases not matched to a germline gene is 11. The study deep-sequenced TCR repertoires of sorted CD4+ and CD8+ blood T cells from severe aplastic anemia patients and healthy subjects. Ficoll-Paque density gradient centrifugation was used to isolate peripheral blood mononuclear cells. CD4+ and CD8+ T cells were sorted by FACS or magnetic beads before DNA extraction. Profiling of TCR beta VDJ combinations and CDR3 sequences used genomic DNA as the template. An Illumina HiSeq 2000 was the platform used for TCR repertoire sequencing. In the paper's pipeline: Repertoire assessment relied on Simpson's diversity index, CDR3 size and DJ length profiles, and TRBV/TRBJ rearrangement plots. The immunodominant clone was defined as the most abundant DNA sequence in deep sequencing data. CDR3 amino acid sequences were screened for sharing across subjects and were compared with published repertoires and the VDJdb database. TCRdb trimmed public reads at Q25 via fastp, called clones via MiXCR and kept in-frame beta chains. Under each unique CDR3 protein, matching rows form one entry showing the most common genes and DNA. TCRdb, rather than the study authors, made the V and J calls. This sample holds about 110,000 distinct CDR3 sequences; 40% to 65% were observed only once. The ten largest clones capture 25% to 35% of the sample.

This TCR came from a human donor in good health, serving as a control. Recombination connected TRBV7-6 to TRBJ1-3, with 7 bases in between that match TRBD1. Sequenced material: sorted CD4+, CD8+, or CD8+CD57+ T cells (not recorded which) from PBMCs. The base sequence is TGTGCCAGCAGCCTAAGTACCGGGACAGTGGGAAACACCATATATTTT. Translated, this is CASSLSTGTVGNTIYF.